This section outlines one T cell receptor (beta chain) sequence together with its context. Its antigen is not known. This entry is derived from a study of long-term antiretroviral therapy in people with HIV. The CDR3 runs to 16 residues. The V gene's germline CDR1 is SGHTA and CDR2 FQGNSA. After removal of 1 base from V and 1 base from J, the junction contained 5 bases not matched to a gene. The study's findings and limits: The study collected no data on ART adherence, viral resistance or therapy changes. Spans of CDR3 length were tighter for HIV repertoires than for controls.

At least two post-ART and at least one pre-ART PBMC sample were available for each donor. The United States was where all participants with HIV were treated. The libraries were made with immunoSEQ v3.0 at survey level. Method: immunoSEQ multiplex PCR; TCRdb's copy keeps in-frame clones and lacks some. This sample has roughly 28,000 clones, with approximately 87% found just once. The TCR comes from a woman between 18 and 29 years old with HIV. This chain links TRBV7-2 with TRBJ1-2; 8 bases are a match to TRBD1. Sequencing was performed on unsorted PBMCs, taken 0.5 years after starting antiretroviral therapy. CDR3 region: CASSLGSGQGNYGYTF. The DNA of the CDR3 is TGTGCCAGCAGCTTAGGGAGTGGACAGGGTAACTATGGCTACACCTTC.